This T cell receptor beta chain was found in a study of blood T cell repertoires in COVID-19. About the study: Nucleic acid was either cDNA or gDNA, and it came from T cells, B-cell-depleted T cells, or PBMCs.

Repertoires were generated with immunoSEQ multiplex PCR, while TCRdb's copy carries only in-frame clones and drops some. The sample has more than 250,000 clones; 85% to 90% are singletons. Participants' reported clinical history set cohort assignment. This CDR3 region has 15 residues. Looked up from germline, CDR1 is SGHAT and CDR2 is FQNNGV. Deletions cut 3 bases from V and 1 base from J, with 10 bases between. The material sequenced was PBMCs or T cells enriched from blood (not recorded which). This TCR came from a woman between 18 and 30 years old with acute COVID-19. This rearrangement joins TRBV11-2 to TRBJ2-1, with TRBD2 as a possible D gene (6 bases). CDR3 nucleotide sequence: TGTGCCAGCAGCTTCGGAGGGAGTTCCTACAATGAGCAGTTCTTC. Protein: CASSFGGSSYNEQFF.